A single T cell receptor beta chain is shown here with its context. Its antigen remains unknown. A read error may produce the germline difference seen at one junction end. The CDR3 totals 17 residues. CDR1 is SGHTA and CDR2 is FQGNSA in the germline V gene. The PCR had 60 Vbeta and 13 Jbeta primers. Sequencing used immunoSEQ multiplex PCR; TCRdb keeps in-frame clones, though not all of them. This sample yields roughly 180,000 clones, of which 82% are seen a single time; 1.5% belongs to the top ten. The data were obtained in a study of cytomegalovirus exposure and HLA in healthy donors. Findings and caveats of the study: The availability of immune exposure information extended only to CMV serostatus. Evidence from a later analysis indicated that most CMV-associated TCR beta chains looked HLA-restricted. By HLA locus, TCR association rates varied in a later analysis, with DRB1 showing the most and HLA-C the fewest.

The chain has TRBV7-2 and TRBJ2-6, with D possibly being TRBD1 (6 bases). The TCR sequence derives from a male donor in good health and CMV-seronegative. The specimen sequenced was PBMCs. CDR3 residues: CASSLAHRASGANALTF. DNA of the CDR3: TGTGCCAGCAGCTTAGCACACAGGGCCTCTGGGGCCAACGCCCTGACTTTC.